The subject of this entry is one T cell receptor beta chain. Its specificity is unknown. The entry originates in a study of shared clonotypes between healthy human individuals. The study, taken as a whole, reports: Researchers sampled blood only, noting tissue repertoires likely differ.

The assay ran at deep level. Generated by immunoSEQ multiplex PCR, the TCRdb table keeps only in-frame clones and is missing some. Among some 470,000 clones listed, approximately 80% were seen once. The CDR3 loop spans 14 amino acids. V gave up 10 bases and J gave up 1 base, with 16 bases separating them. Germline loops: CDR1 KGHSH, CDR2 LQKENI. The donors were adults (healthy and HIV-negative) with no recent acute infections or vaccinations. Material: PBMCs. This rearrangement joins TRBV18 to TRBJ1-1, with D possibly being TRBD1 (5 bases). The origin of this receptor is a woman aged 40 to 50 in good health. Some clones in this sample may be carry-over from other donors' samples. For the CDR3, the DNA is TGTGCCACCCAACCCCGGGACGAGAACACTGAAGCTTTCTTT. As protein: CATQPRDENTEAFF.